Below are 5 T cell receptor beta chains sequenced from a single sample in a study of cytomegalovirus exposure and HLA in healthy donors. Sequencing was performed with immunoSEQ multiplex PCR; in TCRdb, only in-frame clones are kept and a portion is missing. Of some 170,000 clones in the sample, around 87% were seen once. Sequencing input: PBMCs. The receptors originated from a woman aged 25-40 years in good health and CMV-seronegative.

The rearrangement uses TRBV7-6 and TRBJ2-7, with a weak D call TRBD1 (6 bases). This CDR3 spans 16 amino acids. CDR1 and CDR2 (germline): SGHVS, FNYEAQ. V lost 0 bases and J lost 3, with 15 bases in between. The CDR3 region has the DNA TGTGCCAGCAGCTTAGCGGGACAAACGGGGTTCTACGAGCAGTACTTC. As protein: CASSLAGQTGFYEQYF.

The chain has TRBV7-9 and TRBJ2-7, with D unclear. V lost 2 bases and J 6 bases, leaving 11 bases between the germline ends. Germline V gene sequence: CDR1 SEHNR, CDR2 FQNEAQ (reference sequence). CDR3 size: 13 residues. The CDR3 DNA reads TGTGCCAGCAGCTTATTGAATCCCGGCGAGCAGTACTTC. Translating gives CASSLLNPGEQYF. Filled out from reference TRBV7-9 and TRBJ2-7, the complete variable domain reads DTGVSQNPRHKITKRGQNVTFRCDPISEHNRLYWYRQTLGQGPEFLTYFQNEAQLEKSRLLSDRFSAERPKGSFSTLEIQRTEQGDSAMYLCASSLLNPGEQYFGPGTRLTVT.

The CDR3 is CASSLGLAGVWQETQYF. The CDR3 coding sequence is TGTGCCAGCAGCTTGGGGCTAGCGGGGGTCTGGCAGGAGACCCAGTACTTC. The rearrangement links TRBV5-6 to TRBJ2-5; 10 bases line up with TRBD2. Germline CDR1 reads SGHDT; CDR2 reads YYEEEE. The trim removed 0 bases at V and 5 bases at J, leaving 10 bases unmatched. This CDR3 has 17 amino acids.

CDR3 loop: CASSLSGDRNQPQHF. The CDR3 region has the DNA TGTGCCAGCAGTTTATCGGGCGACAGAAATCAGCCCCAGCATTTT. The chain uses TRBV27 and TRBJ1-5; weak D call: TRBD1 (5 bases). CDR1 and CDR2 from the germline V gene are MNHEY and SMNVEV (reference sequence). This CDR3 comprises 15 residues. V was pared by 0 bases and J by 4 bases, with 10 bases between.

This chain links TRBV10-3 with TRBJ2-3; TRBD2 aligns across 9 bases. The CDR3 has 18 amino acids. The germline gives CDR1 ENHRY, CDR2 SYGVKD. Trimming removed 0 bases from V and 1 base from J; junction bases left unmatched: 8. CDR3 coding DNA: TGTGCCATCAGTGAGTCCGAGATAGCGGGGGCCGGCACAGATACGCAGTATTTT. Protein product: CAISESEIAGAGTDTQYF.